Listed here are 25 T cell receptor beta chains from one sample, sequenced in a study of cytomegalovirus exposure and HLA in healthy donors. 13 Jbeta primers and 60 Vbeta primers were used for the PCR. This table comes from immunoSEQ multiplex PCR, and its TCRdb copy is limited to in-frame clones, with some not included. Of 130,000 to 150,000 clones listed, 75% to 90% are singletons. Material: PBMCs. The receptors shown here come from a woman in her 30s in good health and CMV-seronegative.

J is TRBJ2-3 and V is TRBV2; no clear D. The V gene's germline CDR1 is SNHLY and CDR2 FYNNEI. The CDR3 runs 13 residues. The germline V and J ends were trimmed by 9 bases and 2 bases, with 12 bases remaining between them. This chain's CDR3 is CASSAGSTDTQYF. DNA of the CDR3: TGTGCCAGTTCGGCAGGATCCACAGATACGCAGTATTTT.

The DNA for the CDR3 is TGCGCCAGCAGTCCAGGGAGGACCTCACCCGGGGAGCTGTTTTTT. The encoded protein is CASSPGRTSPGELFF. This chain uses TRBV10-1 with TRBJ2-2; D might be TRBD2 (6 bases). Looked up from germline, CDR1 is WNHNN and CDR2 is SYGVQD (reference sequence). This CDR3 has 15 amino acids. Trimming stripped 5 bases from V and 6 bases from J, with 16 bases between.

The chain uses TRBV28 and TRBJ1-2; TRBD1 aligns across 9 bases. V shed 6 bases, J shed 8 bases, and the junction held 4 bases outside the gene matches. This CDR3 contains 12 residues. Germline V gene data show CDR1 as MDHEN and CDR2 as SYDVKM. The CDR3 here is CASRTGGEGYTF. Written as DNA, the CDR3 is TGTGCCAGCAGGACAGGGGGGGAAGGCTACACCTTC.

Only one count was recorded for this clone. The chain is built from TRBV9 and TRBJ1-1; maybe TRBD1 (6 bases). Trimming stripped 4 bases from V and 2 bases from J, with 15 bases between. The germline V gene has CDR1 SGDLS and CDR2 YYNGEE. The CDR3 runs 15 residues. CDR3 region: CASSTQDSQNTEAFF. In nucleotides, the CDR3 is TGTGCCAGCAGCACCCAGGACAGTCAAAACACTGAAGCTTTCTTT.

The chain recombines TRBV19 with TRBJ2-6, with D uncertain. The CDR3 spans 15 residues. Between the trimmed V and J ends, which lost 5 bases and 1 base, there was a span of 9 bases. Looked up from germline, CDR1 is LNHDA and CDR2 is SQIVND (reference sequence). In DNA, the CDR3 is TGTGCCAGTAGTGTAACCAGGTCTGGGGCCAACGTCCTGACTTTC. This sequence encodes CASSVTRSGANVLTF.

A single count supports this clone. The chain has TRBV28 and TRBJ2-3; possible D gene TRBD2, 6 bases. The length of the CDR3 is 23 residues. Per the germline V gene, CDR1 is MDHEN and CDR2 is SYDVKM. The germline V and J ends were trimmed by 1 base and 1 base, with 33 bases remaining between them. The CDR3 DNA follows: TGTGCCAGCAGTTTATCTCTAGGGGACCATCGCGGGGTCGCACCTGTCGGCACAGATACGCAGTATTTT. Residues: CASSLSLGDHRGVAPVGTDTQYF.

The chain recombines TRBV28 with TRBJ2-7; D possibly corresponds to TRBD1 (5 bases). The germline V and J ends were trimmed by 4 bases and 2 bases, with 12 bases remaining between them. Per germline, CDR1 MDHEN and CDR2 SYDVKM. The CDR3 is 14 amino acids. In DNA, the CDR3 is TGTGCCAGCAGTTCACGACAGATCGCCTACGAGCAGTACTTC. It specifies CASSSRQIAYEQYF.

This clone was observed a handful of times. The chain uses TRBV2 and TRBJ2-7, with TRBD2 as a possible D gene (5 bases). Deletions cut 11 bases from V and 2 bases from J, with 13 bases between. CDR1 SNHLY and CDR2 FYNNEI come from the germline V gene. The CDR3 spans 12 residues. The CDR3, as DNA: TGTGCCTTCCGTGACTACACCTACGAGCAGTACTTC. Its translation: CAFRDYTYEQYF.

This clone was observed a handful of times. This chain joins TRBV6-1 and TRBJ1-2; D gene uncertain. Germline CDR1 is MNHNS and CDR2 is SASEGT. The ends were cut back, 7 bases at V and 1 base at J, with 16 bases in the middle. CDR3 length: 15 amino acids. The CDR3 is CASNQKLTINYGYTF. The DNA for the CDR3 is TGTGCCAGCAACCAGAAATTAACTATTAACTATGGCTACACCTTC.

This clone has just one count. The genes are TRBV15 and TRBJ1-1; D remains unclear. Germline V CDR1 and CDR2: LNHNV, YYDKDF (reference sequence). Deletions cut 5 bases from V and 1 base from J, with 8 bases between. The length of the CDR3 is 13 residues. CDR3 protein: CATSPQANTEAFF. In nucleotides, the CDR3 is TGTGCCACCAGCCCCCAGGCGAACACTGAAGCTTTCTTT.

The gene calls are TRBV19 and TRBJ2-5; tentative D call: TRBD1 (6 bases). Trimming shortened V by 7 bases and J by 5 bases, and 29 bases separated the two germline ends. CDR1 and CDR2 (germline): LNHDA, SQIVND (reference sequence). This CDR3 has 18 residues. This CDR3 is CASKGDPGSRDPMETQYF. CDR3 DNA: TGTGCCAGTAAGGGGGACCCTGGGTCCAGGGACCCGATGGAGACCCAGTACTTC. Using reference TRBV19 and TRBJ2-5 for the parts outside the CDR3, the full variable domain is DGGITQSPKYLFRKEGQNVTLSCEQNLNHDAMYWYRQDPGQGLRLIYYSQIVNDFQKGDIAEGYSVSREKKESFPLTVTSAQKNPTAFYLCASKGDPGSRDPMETQYFGPGTRLLVL.

The V call is TRBV13, the J call TRBJ2-7, with TRBD2 matching over 7 bases. V dropped 5 bases and J dropped 2; count of bases not matched to a gene: 6. Per germline, CDR1 PRHDT and CDR2 FYEKMQ (reference sequence). CDR3 length: 14 residues. CDR3 protein: CASSLSGTPYEQYF. CDR3 sequence (DNA): TGTGCCAGCAGCCTAAGCGGGACCCCCTACGAGCAGTACTTC.

The chain has TRBV29-1 and TRBJ2-7; D might be TRBD1 (5 bases). The CDR3 length is 13 residues. CDR1 SQVTM and CDR2 ANQGSEA come from the germline V gene. V shed 1 base and J shed 0 bases, with 7 bases lying between them. The CDR3 spells CSVEVQDSYEQYF. The CDR3 nucleotides read TGCAGCGTTGAAGTACAGGACTCCTACGAGCAGTACTTC.

The V gene is TRBV6-5, the J gene TRBJ2-1; D possibly corresponds to TRBD2 (6 bases). The V gene lost 6 bases and the J gene lost 2 bases, with 14 bases spanning the gap. CDR1 MNHEY and CDR2 SVGAGI come from the germline V gene. CDR3 size: 15 residues. The CDR3 protein is CASSPRGWTYNEQFF. CDR3 bases: TGTGCCAGCAGCCCTCGGGGGTGGACCTACAATGAGCAGTTCTTC.

V is TRBV19 and J is TRBJ2-3; 7 bases fit TRBD2. This CDR3 is built from 16 residues. J lost 3 bases, V lost 3 bases, and 9 bases had no gene match. Germline V gene sequence: CDR1 LNHDA, CDR2 SQIVND (reference sequence). The DNA for the CDR3 is TGTGCCAGTAGTATTTGGACAATGGGAGGGACAGATACGCAGTATTTT. Translated, it gives CASSIWTMGGTDTQYF.

CDR3 region: CASSVLAGGPTDTQYF. CDR3 coding DNA: TGTGCCAGCAGTGTCCTAGCGGGAGGGCCCACAGATACGCAGTATTTT. The chain joins TRBV2 to TRBJ2-3; TRBD2 aligns across 12 bases. CDR1 and CDR2 (germline): SNHLY, FYNNEI. The ends lost 4 bases at V and 2 bases at J; junction bases unmatched: 4. This CDR3 is 16 amino acids long.

The chain is built from TRBV7-9 and TRBJ1-6; D is perhaps TRBD1 (5 bases). V lost 4 bases, J lost 7 bases, and 17 bases lay in between. CDR1 is SEHNR and CDR2 is FQNEAQ in the germline V gene (reference sequence). CDR3 length: 16 residues. Written as DNA, the CDR3 is TGTGCCAGCAGCTCGCAGGGAAATGCTAGGAATTCACCCCTCCACTTT. Translating gives CASSSQGNARNSPLHF.

The chain links TRBV10-3 to TRBJ2-1, with D possibly matching TRBD2 (5 bases). Trimming left V 0 bases short and J 9 bases short, with 18 bases between. The CDR3 loop spans 16 amino acids. Germline CDR1 is ENHRY and CDR2 is SYGVKD. CDR3 in amino acids: CAISESHRKTRTEQFF. CDR3 in DNA: TGTGCCATCAGTGAGTCACACCGCAAAACTAGGACTGAGCAGTTCTTC.

This clone was detected only once. This chain connects TRBV5-1 to TRBJ2-3; a weak D match, TRBD2 (6 bases). Trimming stripped 3 bases from V and 0 bases from J, with 14 bases between. This CDR3 is 16 amino acids long. Germline lookup yields CDR1 SGHRS and CDR2 YFSETQ. CDR3 residues: CASSYNQGLSTDTQYF. The DNA of the CDR3 is TGCGCCAGCAGCTACAACCAAGGACTAAGCACAGATACGCAGTATTTT.

This clone was recorded only once. The gene calls are TRBV28 and TRBJ2-1, with 7 bases identical to TRBD2. Losses at the gene ends were 8 bases for V and 2 bases for J; bases not matched to a gene: 3. Germline V lookup: CDR1 MDHEN, CDR2 SYDVKM. The CDR3 loop spans 13 amino acids. CDR3 loop: CASCLAAYNEQFF. The DNA for the CDR3 is TGTGCCAGCTGCCTAGCGGCCTACAATGAGCAGTTCTTC.

The genes are TRBV5-1 and TRBJ2-2, with D unclear. With 4 bases removed from V and 4 bases from J, the gap between germline ends came to 11 bases. The CDR3 is 14 amino acids. Germline V gene data show CDR1 as SGHRS and CDR2 as YFSETQ. Here the CDR3 reads CASSLLSGTGELFF. The CDR3 nucleotides are TGCGCCAGCAGCCTCCTTTCGGGCACCGGGGAGCTGTTTTTT.

V is TRBV19 and J is TRBJ2-2; 11 nucleotides match TRBD1. CDR1 and CDR2 from the germline V gene are LNHDA and SQIVND (reference sequence). The CDR3 has 17 amino acids. Germline trimming cut 6 bases from V and 5 bases from J; bases unmatched to any gene: 11. The CDR3 nucleotides are TGTGCCAGTAGGCTGGGACAGGGGGTCGGTGTTACCGGGGAGCTGTTTTTT. Protein product: CASRLGQGVGVTGELFF. Looking up the rest from reference TRBV19 and TRBJ2-2 gives the full variable domain: DGGITQSPKYLFRKEGQNVTLSCEQNLNHDAMYWYRQDPGQGLRLIYYSQIVNDFQKGDIAEGYSVSREKKESFPLTVTSAQKNPTAFYLCASRLGQGVGVTGELFFGEGSRLTVL.

This clone was detected only once. The chain joins TRBV19 to TRBJ1-2, with 8 bases aligning to TRBD1. The CDR3 covers 15 residues. After removal of 5 bases from V and 8 bases from J, the junction contained 13 bases not matched to a gene. Germline CDR1 LNHDA, CDR2 SQIVND (reference sequence). The CDR3 DNA reads TGTGCCAGTAGTGGGCAGGGGGCCCGCCCTAGGGGCTACACCTTC. Translation gives CASSGQGARPRGYTF. The whole variable domain, filled in from reference TRBV19 and TRBJ1-2, reads DGGITQSPKYLFRKEGQNVTLSCEQNLNHDAMYWYRQDPGQGLRLIYYSQIVNDFQKGDIAEGYSVSREKKESFPLTVTSAQKNPTAFYLCASSGQGARPRGYTFGSGTRLTVV.

The rearrangement links TRBV5-1 to TRBJ2-7, with D perhaps TRBD1 (5 bases). V lost 5 bases to trimming and J lost 0 bases, with 6 bases between them. Looked up from germline, CDR1 is SGHRS and CDR2 is YFSETQ. The CDR3 runs to 12 residues. Here the CDR3 reads CASSDSSYEQYF. The CDR3 region has the DNA TGCGCCAGCAGTGACAGCTCCTACGAGCAGTACTTC.

The chain employs TRBV19 and TRBJ1-4; a possible D gene is TRBD1 (6 bases). The CDR3 totals 19 residues. In germline, CDR1 is LNHDA, CDR2 SQIVND (reference sequence). With 3 bases removed from V and 8 bases from J, the gap between germline ends came to 28 bases. The CDR3 protein is CASSIAETNQGHRGEKLFF. CDR3 bases: TGTGCCAGTAGTATCGCCGAAACTAATCAGGGGCATCGAGGGGAAAAACTGTTTTTT.